This TCR beta chain emerged from a study of cytomegalovirus exposure and HLA in healthy donors. The ends lost 4 bases at V and 5 bases at J; junction bases unmatched: 10. Germline loops: CDR1 PRHDT, CDR2 FYEKMQ (reference sequence). The CDR3 is made up of 17 amino acids. Measured with immunoSEQ multiplex PCR; TCRdb has only the in-frame clones, and not every one. The table lists more than 45,000 clones, 91% of them singletons. V and J are TRBV13 and TRBJ2-5; 13 positions match TRBD2. This clonotype was sampled from a young woman in good health and CMV-seronegative. The sample consisted of PBMCs. The CDR3 region is CASSSGLAGARGETQYF. The CDR3 DNA follows: TGTGCCAGCAGCTCCGGACTAGCGGGAGCCCGAGGGGAGACCCAGTACTTC.